The 20 T cell receptor beta chains below all came from one sample that was sequenced in a study of blood T cell repertoires in COVID-19. The repertoire was sequenced with immunoSEQ multiplex PCR; TCRdb's copy has only in-frame clones and lacks some. The sample contains roughly 240,000 clones, 86% of which appear only once. Sequencing was done on a sample of peripheral blood. The receptor set was obtained from a woman older than 75 with COVID-19, enrolled during active disease.

This chain joins TRBV18 and TRBJ1-4; 10 nucleotides match TRBD1. The CDR3 loop spans 18 amino acids. Trimming cost V 3 bases and J 3 bases; bases outside gene matches: 10. In germline, CDR1 is KGHSH, CDR2 LQKENI. The CDR3 sequence is CASSPGTGAPAANEKLFF. CDR3 bases: TGTGCCAGCTCACCGGGGACAGGGGCCCCGGCGGCTAATGAAAAACTGTTTTTT.

The chain recombines TRBV11-2 with TRBJ1-1, with D uncertain. From germline, CDR1 is SGHAT and CDR2 FQNNGV. The V end lost 5 bases, the J end lost 1 base, and 8 bases lay between the germline ends. This CDR3 is 13 amino acids long. CDR3 loop: CASSQTGNTEAFF. CDR3 DNA: TGTGCCAGCAGCCAGACTGGGAACACTGAAGCTTTCTTT. The full variable domain, its missing parts supplied by reference TRBV11-2 and TRBJ1-1, is EAGVAQSPRYKIIEKRQSVAFWCNPISGHATLYWYQQILGQGPKLLIQFQNNGVVDDSQLPKDRFSAERLKGVDSTLKIQPAKLEDSAVYLCASSQTGNTEAFFGQGTRLTVV.

The V gene is TRBV28, the J gene TRBJ1-5; no clear D. CDR1 is MDHEN and CDR2 is SYDVKM in the germline V gene. The CDR3 totals 13 residues. Trimming removed 7 bases at V and 0 bases at J, with 7 bases between. Here the CDR3 reads CASTPVSNQPQHF. In DNA, the CDR3 is TGTGCCAGCACACCAGTTAGCAATCAGCCCCAGCATTTT. Using reference TRBV28 and TRBJ1-5 for the parts outside the CDR3, the full variable domain is DVKVTQSSRYLVKRTGEKVFLECVQDMDHENMFWYRQDPGLGLRLIYFSYDVKMKEKGDIPEGYSVSREKKERFSLILESASTNQTSMYLCASTPVSNQPQHFGDGTRLSIL.

The rearrangement links TRBV28 to TRBJ1-2, with 12 nucleotides matching TRBD1. Germline trimming cut 8 bases from V and 4 bases from J; bases unmatched to any gene: 11. Per germline, CDR1 MDHEN and CDR2 SYDVKM. The CDR3 loop spans 16 amino acids. The CDR3 protein is CASGPGQGAPGYGYTF. DNA of the CDR3: TGTGCCAGCGGCCCGGGACAGGGGGCGCCCGGCTATGGCTACACCTTC.

The gene calls are TRBV6-5 and TRBJ1-1; 8 bases fit TRBD1. The CDR3 length is 16 residues. Germline V gene data show CDR1 as MNHEY and CDR2 as SVGAGI. V was clipped by 0 bases and J by 6 bases; unmatched bases: 9. The CDR3 nucleotides read TGTGCCAGCAGTTACTCGAGTGGACAGGGTCGGCCTGAAGCTTTCTTT. This encodes CASSYSSGQGRPEAFF.

The chain combines TRBV10-3 with TRBJ1-2; 8 nucleotides align to TRBD1. Per the germline V gene, CDR1 is ENHRY and CDR2 is SYGVKD. J was trimmed by 6 bases and V by 6 bases; bases with no gene match: 6. This CDR3 contains 13 residues. The CDR3 is CAISAGQDDGYTF. CDR3 sequence (DNA): TGTGCCATCAGCGCGGGACAGGACGATGGCTACACCTTC.

A single count supports this clone. The V call is TRBV25-1, the J call TRBJ1-2; tentatively, D is TRBD1 (6 bases). The CDR3 is made up of 15 amino acids. The V and J ends lost 2 bases and 8 bases respectively, with 18 bases between them. Germline V lookup: CDR1 MGHDK, CDR2 SYGVNS. DNA of the CDR3: TGTGCCAGCAGTGAAATCGGGACAATCCCGAGCGGCTACACCTTC. As protein: CASSEIGTIPSGYTF.

The chain links TRBV3-1 (or the pseudogene TRBV3-2) to TRBJ2-3; TRBD2 matches 11 bases. Trimming took 1 base from V and 2 from J; bases not matched to a gene: 2. This CDR3 has 16 amino acids. Per the germline V gene, CDR1 is LGHDT and CDR2 is YNNKEL (reference sequence). CDR3 residues: CASSQGLAGYTDTQYF. The DNA of the CDR3 is TGTGCCAGCAGCCAAGGACTAGCGGGGTACACAGATACGCAGTATTTT.

V gene TRBV5-4 combines with J gene TRBJ1-3; 10 bases are shared with TRBD1. V gave up 4 bases and J gave up 4 bases; unmatched junction bases: 11. CDR3 length equals 17 residues. Germline CDR1 and CDR2: SGHNT and YYREEE (reference sequence). The CDR3 reads CASSQPGTGVTGNTIYF. The CDR3, as DNA: TGTGCCAGCAGCCAACCTGGGACAGGGGTTACGGGAAACACCATATATTTT.

This clone was detected once. The chain has TRBV10-1 and TRBJ2-7; 7 positions agree with TRBD1. J lost 3 bases, V lost 9 bases, and 17 bases had no gene match. The germline gives CDR1 WNHNN, CDR2 SYGVQD (reference sequence). CDR3 size: 16 residues. The CDR3 DNA reads TGCGCCAGGGAGCTTCCCCCACAGGGGTGGAACTACGAGCAGTACTTC. It translates to CARELPPQGWNYEQYF.

The chain carries TRBV18 and TRBJ2-7; the match to TRBD1 covers 7 bases. Germline V gives CDR1 KGHSH, CDR2 LQKENI. The CDR3 has 13 amino acids. The V and J ends lost 6 bases and 3 bases, in that order; junction bases with no gene match: 5. As DNA, the CDR3 is TGTGCCAGCTCGCAACAGGGGTACTACGAGCAGTACTTC. Protein product: CASSQQGYYEQYF.

The CDR3 DNA is TGTGCCAGCAGTTTCAGCGGGGGGAGGAGCAATGAGCAGTTCTTC. Its translation: CASSFSGGRSNEQFF. The genes are TRBV6-2 or TRBV6-3 and TRBJ2-1, with 9 bases lining up with TRBD2. The V gene end was trimmed by 4 bases and the J gene end by 6 bases; junction bases not matched to a gene: 7. The CDR3 has 15 amino acids. CDR1 and CDR2 (germline): MNHEY, SVGEGT.

The chain combines TRBV7-9 with TRBJ2-7, with TRBD1 matching 7 bases. The CDR3 runs 13 residues. Trimming cost V 5 bases and J 7 bases; bases outside gene matches: 8. Germline values: CDR1 SEHNR, CDR2 FQNEAQ (reference sequence). CDR3 amino acids: CASSMTGYGEQYF. The CDR3, as DNA: TGTGCCAGCAGCATGACAGGGTACGGGGAGCAGTACTTC.

This rearrangement joins TRBV14 to TRBJ2-1; 9 bases match TRBD2. CDR3 length equals 16 residues. The V and J ends lost 3 bases and 5 bases, in that order; junction bases with no gene match: 8. In germline, CDR1 is SGHDN, CDR2 FVKESK. CDR3 loop: CASSQASSGDHNEQFF. In DNA, the CDR3 is TGTGCCAGCAGCCAGGCCTCTAGCGGGGACCACAATGAGCAGTTCTTC.

The chain has TRBV23-1 and TRBJ1-2; 9 bases are shared with TRBD1. TRBV23-1 counts as an open reading frame of uncertain function. The CDR3 has 14 residues. V gave up 7 bases and J gave up 6 bases; unmatched junction bases: 9. The CDR3 coding sequence is TGCGCCAGCAATAGCTTTGGGACAGGGAATGGCTACACCTTC. It translates to CASNSFGTGNGYTF.

This clone was observed once. The genes are TRBV2 and TRBJ1-4, with TRBD1 identical over 10 bases. Per germline, CDR1 SNHLY and CDR2 FYNNEI. The trim removed 1 base at V and 4 bases at J, leaving 3 bases unmatched. CDR3 length equals 16 residues. The CDR3 DNA sequence: TGTGCCAGCAGTGAAGAGACAGGGGGCGATAATGAAAAACTGTTTTTT. Translation: CASSEETGGDNEKLFF.

The chain uses TRBV7-2 and TRBJ1-5; possibly TRBD1 for D (5 bases). This CDR3 spans 17 amino acids. Germline assignment: CDR1 SGHTA and CDR2 FQGNSA. Trimming shortened V by 3 bases and J by 0 bases, and 15 bases separated the two germline ends. The CDR3 protein is CASSLGFRGASNQPQHF. The CDR3 region has the DNA TGTGCCAGCAGCTTGGGTTTTAGGGGCGCTAGCAATCAGCCCCAGCATTTT. Based on the CDR3 plus reference TRBV7-2 and TRBJ1-5, the full variable domain is GAGVSQSPSNKVTEKGKDVELRCDPISGHTALYWYRQSLGQGLEFLIYFQGNSAPDKSGLPSDRFSAERTGGSVSTLTIQRTQQEDSAVYLCASSLGFRGASNQPQHFGDGTRLSIL.

This clone was recorded once. The genes are TRBV2 and TRBJ2-7; D perhaps matches TRBD2 (5 bases). CDR3 length equals 12 residues. The germline gives CDR1 SNHLY, CDR2 FYNNEI. For the CDR3, the DNA is TGTGCCAGCAGTGAGTTAGGACTTCTCCAAAGCGTC. As protein: CASSELGLLQSV.

The chain carries TRBV5-1 and TRBJ1-1; 10 nucleotides match TRBD1. V trimming: 3 bases; J trimming: 1 base; junction bases outside the gene matches: 3. The CDR3 runs to 15 residues. The germline V gene has CDR1 SGHRS and CDR2 YFSETQ. The DNA of the CDR3 is TGCGCCAGCAGCTCATGGGACAGGGGGAACACTGAAGCTTTCTTT. This codes for CASSSWDRGNTEAFF.

The gene calls are TRBV4-1 and TRBJ1-3, with TRBD1 as a possible D gene (5 bases). V was clipped by 0 bases and J by 3 bases, with 15 bases between them. CDR1 is MGHRA, CDR2 YSYEKL, per germline. This CDR3 has 17 amino acids. CDR3 amino acids: CASSQDPKGSNGNTIYF. Written as DNA, the CDR3 is TGCGCCAGCAGCCAAGATCCGAAGGGGTCTAATGGAAACACCATATATTTT.